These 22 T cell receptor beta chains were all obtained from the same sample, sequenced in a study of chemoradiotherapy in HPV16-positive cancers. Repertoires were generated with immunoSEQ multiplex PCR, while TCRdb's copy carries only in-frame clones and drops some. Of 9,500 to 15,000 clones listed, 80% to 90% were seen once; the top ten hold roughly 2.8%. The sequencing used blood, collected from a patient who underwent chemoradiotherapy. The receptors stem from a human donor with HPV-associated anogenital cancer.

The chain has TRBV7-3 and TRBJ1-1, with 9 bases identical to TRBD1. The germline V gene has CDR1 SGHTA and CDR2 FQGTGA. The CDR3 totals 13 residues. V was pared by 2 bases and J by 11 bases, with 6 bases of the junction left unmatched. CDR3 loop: CASSLLTGGMAFF. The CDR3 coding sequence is TGTGCCAGCAGCTTACTGACAGGGGGTATGGCTTTCTTT. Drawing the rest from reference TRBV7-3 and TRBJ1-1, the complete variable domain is GAGVSQTPSNKVTEKGKYVELRCDPISGHTALYWYRQSLGQGPEFLIYFQGTGAADDSGLPNDRFFAVRPEGSVSTLKIQRTERGDSAVYLCASSLLTGGMAFFGQGTRLTVV.

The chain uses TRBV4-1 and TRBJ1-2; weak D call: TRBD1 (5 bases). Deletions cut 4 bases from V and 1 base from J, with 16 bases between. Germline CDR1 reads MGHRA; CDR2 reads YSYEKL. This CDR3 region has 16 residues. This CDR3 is CASSLPGGVLNYGYTF. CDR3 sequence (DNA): TGCGCCAGCAGCCTCCCGGGGGGGGTCCTTAACTATGGCTACACCTTC.

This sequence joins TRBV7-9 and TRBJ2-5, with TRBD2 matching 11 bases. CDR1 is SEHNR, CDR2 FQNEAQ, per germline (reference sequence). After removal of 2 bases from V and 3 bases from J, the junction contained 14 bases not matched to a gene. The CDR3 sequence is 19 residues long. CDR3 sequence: CASSLPNIILAGGKETQYF. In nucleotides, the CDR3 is TGTGCCAGCAGCTTACCGAACATTATCCTAGCGGGGGGCAAAGAGACCCAGTACTTC.

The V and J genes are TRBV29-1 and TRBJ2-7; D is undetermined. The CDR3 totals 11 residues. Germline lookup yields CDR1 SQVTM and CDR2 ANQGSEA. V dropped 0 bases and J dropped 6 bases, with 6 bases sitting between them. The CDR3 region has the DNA TGCAGCGTTGAAGAATTCGTCGAGCAGTACTTC. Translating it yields CSVEEFVEQYF.

CDR3 nucleotide sequence: TGTGCCAGCGACAGCTCTGGAAACACCATATATTTT. Its protein is CASDSSGNTIYF. The chain employs TRBV28 and TRBJ1-3; perhaps TRBD1 as D (5 bases). The length of the CDR3 is 12 residues. CDR1 and CDR2 (germline): MDHEN, SYDVKM. V dropped 8 bases and J dropped 0 bases, with 5 bases sitting between them.

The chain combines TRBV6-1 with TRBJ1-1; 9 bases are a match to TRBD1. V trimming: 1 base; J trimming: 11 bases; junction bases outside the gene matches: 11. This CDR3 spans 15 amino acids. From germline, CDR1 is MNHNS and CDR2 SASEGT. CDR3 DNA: TGTGCCAGCAGTGAAGATCCGGGACAGGGAAAGTGGGCTTTCTTT. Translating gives CASSEDPGQGKWAFF.

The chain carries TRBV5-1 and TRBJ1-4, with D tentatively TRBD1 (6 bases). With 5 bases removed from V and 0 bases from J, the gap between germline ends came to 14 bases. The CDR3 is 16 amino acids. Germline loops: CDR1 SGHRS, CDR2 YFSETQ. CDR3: CASRVQGSATNEKLFF. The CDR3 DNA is TGCGCCAGCAGGGTGCAGGGGTCCGCAACTAATGAAAAACTGTTTTTT.

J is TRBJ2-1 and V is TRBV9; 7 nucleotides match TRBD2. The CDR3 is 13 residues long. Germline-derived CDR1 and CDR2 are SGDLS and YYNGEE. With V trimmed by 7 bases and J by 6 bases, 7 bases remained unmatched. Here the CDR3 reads CASGSGYVNEQFF. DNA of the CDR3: TGTGCCAGCGGTAGCGGGTACGTCAATGAGCAGTTCTTC.

CDR3 amino acids: CASSAGVRGNQPQHF. CDR3 nucleotides: TGTGCCAGCAGCGCGGGCGTCAGGGGCAATCAGCCCCAGCATTTT. The chain links TRBV9 to TRBJ1-5; D might be TRBD1 (5 bases). The V gene lost 3 bases and the J gene lost 2 bases, with 12 bases spanning the gap. CDR1 SGDLS and CDR2 YYNGEE come from the germline V gene. This CDR3 spans 15 amino acids.

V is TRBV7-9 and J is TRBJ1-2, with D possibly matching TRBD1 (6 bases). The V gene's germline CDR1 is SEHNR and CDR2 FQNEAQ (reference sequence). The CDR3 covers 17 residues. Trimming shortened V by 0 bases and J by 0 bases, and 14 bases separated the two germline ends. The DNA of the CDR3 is TGTGCCAGCAGCTTAGCTGGGGGCGCAGCGGCTAACTATGGCTACACCTTC. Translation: CASSLAGGAAANYGYTF.

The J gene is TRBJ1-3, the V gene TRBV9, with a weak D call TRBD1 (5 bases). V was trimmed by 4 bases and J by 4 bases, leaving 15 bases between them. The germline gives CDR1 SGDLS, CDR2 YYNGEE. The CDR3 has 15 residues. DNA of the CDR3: TGTGCCAGCAGCCCCCAGCTGGGGGAAGGAAACACCATATATTTT. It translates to CASSPQLGEGNTIYF.

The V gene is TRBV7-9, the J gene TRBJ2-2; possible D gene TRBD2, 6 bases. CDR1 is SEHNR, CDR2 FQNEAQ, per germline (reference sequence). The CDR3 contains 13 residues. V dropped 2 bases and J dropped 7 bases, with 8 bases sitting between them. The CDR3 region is CASSLRGIGELFF. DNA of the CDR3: TGTGCCAGCAGCTTACGGGGGATCGGGGAGCTGTTTTTT.

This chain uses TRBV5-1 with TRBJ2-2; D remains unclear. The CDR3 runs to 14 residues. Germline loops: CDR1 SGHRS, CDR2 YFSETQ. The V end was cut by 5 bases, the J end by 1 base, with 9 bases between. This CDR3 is CASRFMENTGELFF. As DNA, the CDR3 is TGCGCCAGCAGATTTATGGAGAACACCGGGGAGCTGTTTTTT.

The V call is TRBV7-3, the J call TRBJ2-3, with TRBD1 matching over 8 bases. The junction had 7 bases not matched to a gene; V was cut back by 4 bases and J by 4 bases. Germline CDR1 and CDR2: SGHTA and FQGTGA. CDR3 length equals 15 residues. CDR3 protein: CASSSRDRWADTQYF. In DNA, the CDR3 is TGTGCCAGCAGCTCCCGGGACAGGTGGGCAGATACGCAGTATTTT. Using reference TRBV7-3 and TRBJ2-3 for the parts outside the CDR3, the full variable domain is GAGVSQTPSNKVTEKGKYVELRCDPISGHTALYWYRQSLGQGPEFLIYFQGTGAADDSGLPNDRFFAVRPEGSVSTLKIQRTERGDSAVYLCASSSRDRWADTQYFGPGTRLTVL.

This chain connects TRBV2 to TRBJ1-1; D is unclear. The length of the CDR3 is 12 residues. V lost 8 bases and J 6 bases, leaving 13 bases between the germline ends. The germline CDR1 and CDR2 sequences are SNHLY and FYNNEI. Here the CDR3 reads CASFFVLSEAFF. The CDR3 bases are TGTGCCAGCTTTTTCGTCTTGTCTGAAGCTTTCTTT.

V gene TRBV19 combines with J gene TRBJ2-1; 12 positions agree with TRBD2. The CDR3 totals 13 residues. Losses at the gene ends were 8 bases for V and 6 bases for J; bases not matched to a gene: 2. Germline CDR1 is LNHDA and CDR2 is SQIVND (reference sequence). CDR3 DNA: TGTGCCAGTGGACTAGCGGGGTTCAATGAGCAGTTCTTC. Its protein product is CASGLAGFNEQFF.

CDR3 nucleotides: TGTGCCAGCAGCCCCGCGGGGACCGGGTGTGGCTACACCTTC. It translates to CASSPAGTGCGYTF. The chain uses TRBV11-3 and TRBJ1-2; a weak D match, TRBD1 (5 bases). V shed 5 bases and J shed 7 bases, with 17 bases lying between them. The CDR3 is 14 residues long. The germline gives CDR1 SGHNT, CDR2 YENEEA.

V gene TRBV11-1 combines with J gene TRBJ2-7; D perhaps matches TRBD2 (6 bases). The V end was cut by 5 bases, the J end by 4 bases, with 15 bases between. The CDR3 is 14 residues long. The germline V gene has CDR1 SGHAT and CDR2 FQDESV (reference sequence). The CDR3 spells CASSPTWEEYEQYF. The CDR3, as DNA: TGTGCCAGCAGCCCAACTTGGGAGGAGTACGAGCAGTACTTC.

The CDR3 here is CASKKRSGLTEAFF. The CDR3 region has the DNA TGTGCCAGCAAAAAACGAAGTGGTTTGACTGAAGCTTTCTTT. The chain carries TRBV7-2 and TRBJ1-1; no reliable D call. CDR3 size: 14 residues. Germline V gene data show CDR1 as SGHTA and CDR2 as FQGNSA. The V and J ends lost 7 bases and 5 bases respectively, with 17 bases between them.

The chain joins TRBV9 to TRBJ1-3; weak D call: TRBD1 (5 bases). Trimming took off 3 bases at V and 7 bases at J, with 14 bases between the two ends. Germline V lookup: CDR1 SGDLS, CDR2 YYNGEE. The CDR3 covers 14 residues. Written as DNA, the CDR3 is TGTGCCAGCAGCGGAGGAATGGGGGTCAACACCATATATTTT. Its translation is CASSGGMGVNTIYF. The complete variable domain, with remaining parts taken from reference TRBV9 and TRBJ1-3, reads DSGVTQTPKHLITATGQRVTLRCSPRSGDLSVYWYQQSLDQGLQFLIQYYNGEERAKGNILERFSAQQFPDLHSELNLSSLELGDSALYFCASSGGMGVNTIYFGEGSWLTVV.

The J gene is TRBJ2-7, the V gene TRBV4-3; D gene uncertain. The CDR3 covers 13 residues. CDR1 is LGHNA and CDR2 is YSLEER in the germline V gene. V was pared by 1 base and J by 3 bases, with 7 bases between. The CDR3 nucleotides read TGCGCCAGCAGCCAAGTTAGGGACTACGAGCAGTACTTC. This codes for CASSQVRDYEQYF.

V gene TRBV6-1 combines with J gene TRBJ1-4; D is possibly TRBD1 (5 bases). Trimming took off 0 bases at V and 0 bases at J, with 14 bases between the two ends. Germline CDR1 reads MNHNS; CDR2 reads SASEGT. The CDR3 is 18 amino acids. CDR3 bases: TGTGCCAGCAGTGAAGCTTCGTTGGGCAGGGCAACTAATGAAAAACTGTTTTTT. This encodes CASSEASLGRATNEKLFF.